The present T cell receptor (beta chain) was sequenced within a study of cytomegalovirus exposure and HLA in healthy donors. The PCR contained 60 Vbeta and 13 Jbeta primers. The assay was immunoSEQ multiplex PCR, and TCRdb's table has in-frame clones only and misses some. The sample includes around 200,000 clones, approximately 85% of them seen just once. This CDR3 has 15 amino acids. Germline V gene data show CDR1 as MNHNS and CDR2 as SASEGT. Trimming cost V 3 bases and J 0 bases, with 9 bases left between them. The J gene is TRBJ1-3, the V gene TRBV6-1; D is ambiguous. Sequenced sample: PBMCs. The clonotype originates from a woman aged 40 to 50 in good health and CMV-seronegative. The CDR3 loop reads CASSDPVLSGNTIYF. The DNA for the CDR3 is TGTGCCAGCAGTGATCCAGTCCTCTCTGGAAACACCATATATTTT.